Each of the 16 T cell receptor beta chains below was sequenced from the same sample in a study of blood T cell repertoires in COVID-19. Sequenced by immunoSEQ multiplex PCR; TCRdb stores in-frame clones only, minus some. In the table there are fewer than 350,000 clones, approximately 80% of which are singletons. Specimen: peripheral blood. Receptors originate from a woman between 50 and 59 years old with active or convalescent COVID-19.

This clone appeared a few times. The chain employs TRBV10-2 and TRBJ2-3; 12 bases map to TRBD2. Germline CDR1 is WSHSY and CDR2 is SAAADI. V was clipped by 8 bases and J by 1 base; unmatched bases: 4. The CDR3 has 15 residues. CDR3: CASGRTSGGTDTQYF. CDR3 nucleotide sequence: TGCGCCAGCGGGAGGACTAGCGGGGGCACAGATACGCAGTATTTT.

This rearrangement joins TRBV3-1 (or the pseudogene TRBV3-2) to TRBJ1-4, with no clear D. Germline CDR1 LGHDT, CDR2 YNNKEL (reference sequence). This CDR3 comprises 15 residues. Deletions cut 7 bases from V and 7 bases from J, with 19 bases between. This CDR3 reads CASTPGNNNGEKLFF. As DNA, the CDR3 is TGTGCCAGCACCCCGGGAAACAATAATGGTGAAAAACTGTTTTTT.

The chain links TRBV5-1 to TRBJ2-6; D possibly corresponds to TRBD2 (5 bases). Germline V lookup: CDR1 SGHRS, CDR2 YFSETQ. Between the trimmed V and J ends, which lost 4 bases and 4 bases, there was a span of 9 bases. This CDR3 has 14 amino acids. Here the CDR3 reads CASSPPGGANVLTF. The CDR3 DNA sequence: TGCGCCAGCAGCCCTCCGGGGGGGGCCAACGTCCTGACTTTC.

This chain connects TRBV5-4 to TRBJ2-2; 11 nucleotides line up with TRBD2. The CDR3 runs 19 residues. The ends lost 4 bases at V and 0 bases at J; junction bases unmatched: 11. Germline V lookup: CDR1 SGHNT, CDR2 YYREEE (reference sequence). The CDR3 sequence is CASSPKLAGEPPNTGELFF. DNA for the CDR3: TGTGCCAGCAGCCCAAAACTAGCGGGGGAACCTCCGAACACCGGGGAGCTGTTTTTT.

The chain has TRBV3-1 (or the pseudogene TRBV3-2) and TRBJ2-1; TRBD2 aligns across 7 bases. Germline-derived CDR1 and CDR2 are LGHDT and YNNKEL (reference sequence). The CDR3 extends over 17 amino acids. V trimming: 4 bases; J trimming: 0 bases; junction bases outside the gene matches: 9. The CDR3 nucleotides are TGTGCCAGCAGCCCCCAAAGGGAGGGGACCTCCTACAATGAGCAGTTCTTC. The encoded protein is CASSPQREGTSYNEQFF.

V usage is TRBV28 and J usage is TRBJ2-5; 11 bases align to TRBD1. Germline V lookup: CDR1 MDHEN, CDR2 SYDVKM. V was clipped by 4 bases and J by 1 base; unmatched bases: 5. The CDR3 is 16 residues long. The CDR3 loop is CASSSPGTGGQETQYF. In nucleotides, the CDR3 is TGTGCCAGCAGTTCCCCCGGGACAGGGGGCCAAGAGACCCAGTACTTC. Full variable domain (missing parts from reference TRBV28 and TRBJ2-5): DVKVTQSSRYLVKRTGEKVFLECVQDMDHENMFWYRQDPGLGLRLIYFSYDVKMKEKGDIPEGYSVSREKKERFSLILESASTNQTSMYLCASSSPGTGGQETQYFGPGTRLLVL.

DNA for the CDR3: TGTGCCAGCAGGCCGCGGACAGGGGGCACCTACGAGCAGTACTTC. Amino acid sequence: CASRPRTGGTYEQYF. J is TRBJ2-7 and V is TRBV28, with 11 positions matching TRBD1. The ends lost 6 bases at V and 2 bases at J; junction bases unmatched: 6. Germline V CDR1 and CDR2: MDHEN, SYDVKM. The CDR3 runs to 15 residues.

This clone was seen a handful of times. This rearrangement joins TRBV11-2 to TRBJ2-3; D ambiguous. From germline, CDR1 is SGHAT and CDR2 FQNNGV. CDR3 length equals 14 residues. Trimming removed 1 base at V and 5 bases at J, with 10 bases between. CDR3 region: CASSLGLGGDTQYF. The CDR3 DNA sequence: TGTGCCAGCAGCTTAGGCCTCGGCGGAGATACGCAGTATTTT.

The chain has TRBV7-3 and TRBJ2-2, with D possibly matching TRBD2 (6 bases). Germline CDR1 reads SGHTA; CDR2 reads FQGTGA. V gave up 5 bases and J gave up 11 bases, with 12 bases separating them. The CDR3 length is 12 residues. The CDR3 protein is CASSAQGLELFF. The CDR3, as DNA: TGTGCCAGCAGCGCGCAGGGACTTGAGCTGTTTTTT.

The chain recombines TRBV28 with TRBJ1-1; D perhaps matches TRBD1 (6 bases). The germline V gene encodes CDR1 MDHEN and CDR2 SYDVKM. This CDR3 comprises 14 residues. The V and J ends lost 6 bases and 5 bases respectively, with 16 bases between them. The CDR3 here is CASRYTGFGTEAFF. CDR3 nucleotides: TGTGCCAGCAGGTACACAGGGTTCGGTACTGAAGCTTTCTTT.

This chain joins TRBV19 and TRBJ2-3; D is perhaps TRBD2 (5 bases). The CDR3 runs 16 residues. Germline V gene data show CDR1 as LNHDA and CDR2 as SQIVND (reference sequence). V was clipped by 3 bases and J by 6 bases, with 19 bases between them. The CDR3 DNA reads TGTGCCAGTAGTATCAGCGTGGACTTGCAAAGGGATACGCAGTATTTT. Protein sequence: CASSISVDLQRDTQYF. The whole variable domain, remainder taken from reference TRBV19 and TRBJ2-3, is DGGITQSPKYLFRKEGQNVTLSCEQNLNHDAMYWYRQDPGQGLRLIYYSQIVNDFQKGDIAEGYSVSREKKESFPLTVTSAQKNPTAFYLCASSISVDLQRDTQYFGPGTRLTVL.

The V call is TRBV18, the J call TRBJ2-7, with D tentatively TRBD1 (6 bases). CDR1 is KGHSH and CDR2 is LQKENI in the germline V gene. CDR3 length: 13 amino acids. V was clipped by 2 bases and J by 3 bases, with 8 bases between them. In nucleotides, the CDR3 is TGTGCCAGCTCACCAAGGGGGTTCTACGAGCAGTACTTC. It translates to CASSPRGFYEQYF.

The chain couples TRBV5-4 to TRBJ2-2; 13 bases map to TRBD2. Germline CDR1 and CDR2: SGHNT and YYREEE (reference sequence). The CDR3 extends over 18 amino acids. With V trimmed by 0 bases and J by 5 bases, 7 bases remained unmatched. The CDR3 protein is CASSLEGLAGRRTGELFF. As DNA, the CDR3 is TGTGCCAGCAGCTTGGAGGGACTAGCGGGACGGCGGACCGGGGAGCTGTTTTTT.

The chain recombines TRBV28 with TRBJ2-7, with D tentatively TRBD1 (6 bases). The germline CDR1 and CDR2 sequences are MDHEN and SYDVKM. The V end was cut by 5 bases, the J end by 2 bases, with 13 bases between. There are 14 residues in the CDR3. CDR3 loop: CASSPGQTTYEQYF. The CDR3, as DNA: TGTGCCAGCAGTCCCGGACAGACCACCTACGAGCAGTACTTC.

The CDR3 reads CASRNTELAGNTGELFF. The CDR3 coding sequence is TGTGCCAGCAGAAACACCGAACTAGCGGGGAACACCGGGGAGCTGTTTTTT. The V gene is TRBV27, the J gene TRBJ2-2; 9 nucleotides match TRBD2. This CDR3 contains 17 residues. With 6 bases clipped from V and 1 base from J, the junction kept 9 bases outside the gene matches. The germline V gene encodes CDR1 MNHEY and CDR2 SMNVEV (reference sequence).

There are a few counts of this clone. V gene TRBV19 combines with J gene TRBJ2-5; 7 positions agree with TRBD2. The CDR3 covers 15 residues. Germline V gene data show CDR1 as LNHDA and CDR2 as SQIVND (reference sequence). J gave up 2 bases and V 4 bases, and 7 bases lay outside the gene matches. The CDR3 DNA follows: TGTGCCAGTAGTAACCTTATGCGGGAGCAAGAGACCCAGTACTTC. The encoded protein is CASSNLMREQETQYF.